The 4 T cell receptor beta chains listed next were all sequenced from one sample in a study of T cell clonality in common variable immunodeficiency. These receptors lack a known antigen. Produced via immunoSEQ multiplex PCR; TCRdb's table is partial and in-frame only. The table lists 25,000 to 35,000 clones, with no singletons. General study points: Common variable immunodeficiency TCR beta sequences reportedly had fewer deletions and N-nucleotide insertions.

The sequenced material came from peripheral blood mononuclear cells. The receptors were gathered from a human donor with common variable immunodeficiency.

Worth noting for this clone: Read coverage stops 3 residues before the CDR3 terminus; the germline J gene supplies the remainder. The chain has TRBV19 and TRBJ1-5; D possibly corresponds to TRBD1 (6 bases). CDR1 is LNHDA and CDR2 is SQIVND in the germline V gene (reference sequence). There are 13 residues in the CDR3. V lost 5 bases to trimming and J lost 4 bases, with 9 bases between them. The CDR3 spells CASSPDRNQPQHF. The part of the CDR3 DNA that was read is TGTGCCAGTAGTCCGGACAGAAATCAGCCC.

This clone was seen repeatedly, ten times or more. From the germline J gene comes the end of the CDR3, since the read stops 3 residues before it. This chain connects TRBV19 to TRBJ2-2; 8 bases are shared with TRBD2. V was pared by 6 bases and J by 0 bases, with 3 bases of the junction left unmatched. Germline CDR1 LNHDA, CDR2 SQIVND (reference sequence). The CDR3 loop spans 15 amino acids. CDR3 region: CASSELAANTGELFF. The part of the CDR3 DNA that was read is TGTGCCAGTAGCGAACTAGCGGCGAACACCGGGGAG. The full variable domain, in which reference TRBV19 and TRBJ2-2 provide the parts outside the CDR3, is DGGITQSPKYLFRKEGQNVTLSCEQNLNHDAMYWYRQDPGQGLRLIYYSQIVNDFQKGDIAEGYSVSREKKESFPLTVTSAQKNPTAFYLCASSELAANTGELFFGEGSRLTVL.

Ten or more counts support this clone. The read ends 3 residues before the CDR3 terminus; that terminus is restored from the germline J gene. This chain joins TRBV7-9 and TRBJ1-3; 10 bases align to TRBD1. The CDR3 is 13 amino acids. After removal of 5 bases from V and 8 bases from J, the junction contained 3 bases not matched to a gene. Germline V gives CDR1 SEHNR, CDR2 FQNEAQ (reference sequence). The CDR3 sequence is CASSRDRGHTIYF. CDR3 bases read: TGTGCCAGCAGCCGGGACAGGGGCCACACC.

This clone was counted only a few times. The read comes to an end 3 residues before the CDR3 does, leaving the germline J gene to fill in the end. The chain uses TRBV7-8 and TRBJ1-1, with TRBD1 as a possible D gene (5 bases). The CDR3 runs 14 residues. The germline V and J ends were trimmed by 1 base and 2 bases, with 8 bases remaining between them. Per germline, CDR1 SGHVS and CDR2 FQNEAQ. The CDR3: CASSLDRGNTEAFF. Incomplete CDR3 DNA: TGTGCCAGCAGCTTAGATAGGGGAAACACTGAA.